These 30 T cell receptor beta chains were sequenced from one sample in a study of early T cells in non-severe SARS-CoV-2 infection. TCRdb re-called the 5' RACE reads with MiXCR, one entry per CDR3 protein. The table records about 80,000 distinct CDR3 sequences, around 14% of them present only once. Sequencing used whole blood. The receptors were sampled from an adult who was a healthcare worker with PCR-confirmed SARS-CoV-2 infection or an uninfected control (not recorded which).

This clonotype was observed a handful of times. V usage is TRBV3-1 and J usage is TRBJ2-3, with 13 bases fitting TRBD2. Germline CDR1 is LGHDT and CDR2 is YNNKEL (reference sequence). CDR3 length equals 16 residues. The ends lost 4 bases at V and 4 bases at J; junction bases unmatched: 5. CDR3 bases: TGTGCCAGCAGCCCGGGACTAGCGGGGTGGGCAGATACGCAGTATTTT. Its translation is CASSPGLAGWADTQYF.

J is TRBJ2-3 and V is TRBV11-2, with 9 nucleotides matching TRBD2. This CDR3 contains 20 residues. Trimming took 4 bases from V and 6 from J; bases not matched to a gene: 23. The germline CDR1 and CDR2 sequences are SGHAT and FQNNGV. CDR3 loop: CASSSLLPGLASLGWDTQYF. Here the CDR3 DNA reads TGTGCCAGCAGCTCGCTGCTCCCGGGACTAGCTAGCCTGGGGTGGGATACGCAGTATTTT.

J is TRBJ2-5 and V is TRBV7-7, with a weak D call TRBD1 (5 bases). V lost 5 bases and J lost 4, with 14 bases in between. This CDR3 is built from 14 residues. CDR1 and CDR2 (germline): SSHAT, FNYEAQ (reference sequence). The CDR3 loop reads CASSPDSRRETQYF. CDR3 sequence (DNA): TGTGCCAGCAGCCCCGACAGTCGAAGAGAGACCCAGTACTTC.

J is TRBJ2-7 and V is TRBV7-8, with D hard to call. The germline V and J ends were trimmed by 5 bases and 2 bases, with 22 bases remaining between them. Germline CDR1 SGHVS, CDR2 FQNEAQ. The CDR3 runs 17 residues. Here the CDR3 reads CASSPNRVPGRTYEQYF. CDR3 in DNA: TGTGCCAGCAGCCCCAATAGAGTTCCAGGACGGACCTACGAGCAGTACTTC.

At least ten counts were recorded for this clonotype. CDR3 bases: TGTGCCAGCAGTGGCGCTCGAAACACTGAAGCTTTCTTT. It translates to CASSGARNTEAFF. The rearrangement links TRBV6-5 to TRBJ1-1; D gene uncertain. Germline V gives CDR1 MNHEY, CDR2 SVGAGI. The CDR3 runs 13 residues. Trimming pared 5 bases from V and 2 bases from J, leaving 9 bases between.

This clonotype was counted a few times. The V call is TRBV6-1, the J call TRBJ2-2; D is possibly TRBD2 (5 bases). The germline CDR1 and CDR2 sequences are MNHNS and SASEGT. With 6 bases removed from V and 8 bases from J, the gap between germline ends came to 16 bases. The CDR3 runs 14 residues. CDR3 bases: TGTGCCAGCAGCAAGGACGGTCCGGGGGGGGAGCTGTTTTTT. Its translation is CASSKDGPGGELFF.

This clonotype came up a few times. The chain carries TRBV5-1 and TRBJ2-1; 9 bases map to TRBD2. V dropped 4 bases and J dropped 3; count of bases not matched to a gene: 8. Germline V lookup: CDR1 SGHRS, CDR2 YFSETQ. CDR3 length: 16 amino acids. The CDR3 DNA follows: TGCGCCAGCAGCCCAGGACTAGCGAAGCACTACAATGAGCAGTTCTTC. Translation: CASSPGLAKHYNEQFF.

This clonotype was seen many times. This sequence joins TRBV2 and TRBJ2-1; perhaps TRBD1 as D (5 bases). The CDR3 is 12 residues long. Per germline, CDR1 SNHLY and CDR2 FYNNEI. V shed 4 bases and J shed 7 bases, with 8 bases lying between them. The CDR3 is CASSVRGNEQFF. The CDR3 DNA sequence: TGTGCCAGCAGTGTAAGGGGAAATGAGCAGTTCTTC.

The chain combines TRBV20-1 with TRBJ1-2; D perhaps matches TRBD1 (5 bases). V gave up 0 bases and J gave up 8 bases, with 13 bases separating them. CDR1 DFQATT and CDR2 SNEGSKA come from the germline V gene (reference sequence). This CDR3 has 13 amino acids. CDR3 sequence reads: CSARDKGRHGYTF. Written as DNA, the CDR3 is TGCAGTGCTAGAGATAAGGGGAGACACGGCTACACCTTC.

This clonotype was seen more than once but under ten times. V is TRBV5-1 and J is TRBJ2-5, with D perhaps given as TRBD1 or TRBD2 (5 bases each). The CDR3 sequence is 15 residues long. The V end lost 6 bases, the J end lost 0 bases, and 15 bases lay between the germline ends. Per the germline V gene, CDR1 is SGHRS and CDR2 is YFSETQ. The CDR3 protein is CASNPGEGYQETQYF. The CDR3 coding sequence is TGCGCCAGCAACCCCGGAGAGGGGTACCAAGAGACCCAGTACTTC.

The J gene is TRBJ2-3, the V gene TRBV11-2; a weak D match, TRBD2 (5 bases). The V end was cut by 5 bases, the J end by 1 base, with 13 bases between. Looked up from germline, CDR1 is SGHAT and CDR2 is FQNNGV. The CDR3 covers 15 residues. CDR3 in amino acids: CASSQGAGGTDTQYF. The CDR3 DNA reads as TGTGCCAGCAGCCAAGGCGCCGGGGGCACAGATACGCAGTATTTT. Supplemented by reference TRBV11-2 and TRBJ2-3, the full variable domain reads EAGVAQSPRYKIIEKRQSVAFWCNPISGHATLYWYQQILGQGPKLLIQFQNNGVVDDSQLPKDRFSAERLKGVDSTLKIQPAKLEDSAVYLCASSQGAGGTDTQYFGPGTRLTVL.

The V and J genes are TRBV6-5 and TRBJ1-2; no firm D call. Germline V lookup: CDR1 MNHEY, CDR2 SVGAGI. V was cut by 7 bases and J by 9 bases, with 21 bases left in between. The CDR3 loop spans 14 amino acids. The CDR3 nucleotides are TGTGCCAGCACCACATTACCCGTCAACGGGCGCTACACCTTC. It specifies CASTTLPVNGRYTF.

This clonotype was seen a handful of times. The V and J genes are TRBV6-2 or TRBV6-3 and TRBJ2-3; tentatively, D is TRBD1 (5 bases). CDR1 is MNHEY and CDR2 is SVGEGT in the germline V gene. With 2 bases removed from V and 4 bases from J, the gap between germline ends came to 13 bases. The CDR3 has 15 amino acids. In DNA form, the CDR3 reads TGTGCCAGCAGTTACAGTTCCAGGGCCCCAGATACGCAGTATTTT. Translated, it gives CASSYSSRAPDTQYF.

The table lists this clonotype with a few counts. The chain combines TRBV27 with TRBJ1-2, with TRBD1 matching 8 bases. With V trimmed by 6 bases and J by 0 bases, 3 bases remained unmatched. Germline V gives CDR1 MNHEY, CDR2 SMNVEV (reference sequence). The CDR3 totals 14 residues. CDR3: CASRSTGANYGYTF. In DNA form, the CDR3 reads TGTGCCAGCAGATCGACAGGGGCTAACTATGGCTACACCTTC.

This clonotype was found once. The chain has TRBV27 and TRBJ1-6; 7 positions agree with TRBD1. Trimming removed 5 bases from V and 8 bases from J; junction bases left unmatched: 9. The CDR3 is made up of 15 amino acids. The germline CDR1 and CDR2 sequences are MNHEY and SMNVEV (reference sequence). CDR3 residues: CASSQRQGPYSPLHF. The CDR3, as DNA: TGTGCCAGCAGTCAAAGACAGGGCCCCTATTCACCCCTCCACTTT.

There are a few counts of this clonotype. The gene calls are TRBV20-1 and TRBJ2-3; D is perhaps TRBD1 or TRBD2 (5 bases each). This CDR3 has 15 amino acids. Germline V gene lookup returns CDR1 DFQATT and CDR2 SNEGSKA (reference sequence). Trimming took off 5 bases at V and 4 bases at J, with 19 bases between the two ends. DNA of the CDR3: TGCAGTGCTCCCCGGGGCGGAGCGCGCGCAGATACGCAGTATTTT. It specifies CSAPRGGARADTQYF.

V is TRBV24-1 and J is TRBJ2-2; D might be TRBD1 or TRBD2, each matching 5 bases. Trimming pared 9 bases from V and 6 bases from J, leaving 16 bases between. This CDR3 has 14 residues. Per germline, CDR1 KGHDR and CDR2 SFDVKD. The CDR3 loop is CATAPGRDPGELFF. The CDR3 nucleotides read TGTGCCACCGCCCCGGGCAGGGACCCCGGGGAGCTGTTTTTT.

CDR3 residues: CASSHFRGQETQYF. The CDR3 region has the DNA TGTGCCAGCAGCCATTTCAGGGGTCAAGAGACCCAGTACTTC. This chain joins TRBV3-1 and TRBJ2-5, with a weak D call TRBD1 (6 bases). V gave up 3 bases and J gave up 2 bases, with 10 bases separating them. Germline V gives CDR1 LGHDT, CDR2 YNNKEL (reference sequence). The CDR3 runs to 14 residues.

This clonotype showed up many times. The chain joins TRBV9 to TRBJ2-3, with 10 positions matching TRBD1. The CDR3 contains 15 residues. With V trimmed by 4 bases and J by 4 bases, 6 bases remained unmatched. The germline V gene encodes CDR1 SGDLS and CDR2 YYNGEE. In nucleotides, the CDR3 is TGTGCCAGCAGCCCCCGGGACAGGGGTTCAGATACGCAGTATTTT. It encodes CASSPRDRGSDTQYF.

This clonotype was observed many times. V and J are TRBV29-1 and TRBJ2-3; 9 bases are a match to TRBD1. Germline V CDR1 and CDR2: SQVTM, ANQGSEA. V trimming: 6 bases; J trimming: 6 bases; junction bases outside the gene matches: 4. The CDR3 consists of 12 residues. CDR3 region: CSVSGTGDTQYF. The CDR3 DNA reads TGCAGCGTCAGCGGGACAGGGGATACGCAGTATTTT.

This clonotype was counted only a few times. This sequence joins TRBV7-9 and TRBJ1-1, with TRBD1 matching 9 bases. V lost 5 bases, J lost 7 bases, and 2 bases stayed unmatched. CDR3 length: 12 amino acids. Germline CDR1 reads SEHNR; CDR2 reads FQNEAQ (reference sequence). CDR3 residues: CASSPDRGEAFF. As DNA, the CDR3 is TGTGCCAGCAGCCCGGACAGGGGTGAAGCTTTCTTT.

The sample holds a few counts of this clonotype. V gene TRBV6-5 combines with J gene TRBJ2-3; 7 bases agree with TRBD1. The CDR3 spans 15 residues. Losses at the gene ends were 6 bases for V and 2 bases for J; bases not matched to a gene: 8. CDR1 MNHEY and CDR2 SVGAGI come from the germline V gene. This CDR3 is CASSSGTVNTDTQYF. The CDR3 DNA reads TGTGCCAGCAGCTCCGGGACAGTCAACACAGATACGCAGTATTTT.

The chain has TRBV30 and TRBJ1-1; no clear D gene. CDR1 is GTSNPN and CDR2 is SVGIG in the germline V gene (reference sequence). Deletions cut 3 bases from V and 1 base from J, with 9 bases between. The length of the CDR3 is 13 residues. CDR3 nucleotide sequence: TGTGCCTGGAGCCGCGGTCCGAACACTGAAGCTTTCTTT. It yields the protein CAWSRGPNTEAFF.

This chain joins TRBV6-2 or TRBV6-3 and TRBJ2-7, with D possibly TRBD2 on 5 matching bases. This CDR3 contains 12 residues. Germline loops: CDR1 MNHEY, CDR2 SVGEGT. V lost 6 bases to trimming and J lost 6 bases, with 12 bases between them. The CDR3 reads CASSSRAGEQYF. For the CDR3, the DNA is TGTGCCAGCAGCTCCCGGGCGGGCGAGCAGTACTTC.

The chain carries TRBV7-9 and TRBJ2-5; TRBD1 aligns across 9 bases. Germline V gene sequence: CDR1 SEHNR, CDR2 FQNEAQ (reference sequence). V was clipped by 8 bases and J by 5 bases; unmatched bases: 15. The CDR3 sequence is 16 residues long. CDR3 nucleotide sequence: TGTGCCAGCCAACCCTCCGGGACAGGGTTTGGGGAGACCCAGTACTTC. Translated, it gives CASQPSGTGFGETQYF. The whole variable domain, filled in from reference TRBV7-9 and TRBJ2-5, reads DTGVSQNPRHKITKRGQNVTFRCDPISEHNRLYWYRQTLGQGPEFLTYFQNEAQLEKSRLLSDRFSAERPKGSFSTLEIQRTEQGDSAMYLCASQPSGTGFGETQYFGPGTRLLVL.

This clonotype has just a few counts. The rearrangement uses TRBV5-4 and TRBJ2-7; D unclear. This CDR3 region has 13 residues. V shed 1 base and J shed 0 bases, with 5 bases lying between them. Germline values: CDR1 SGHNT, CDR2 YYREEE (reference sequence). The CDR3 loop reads CASSLPTSYEQYF. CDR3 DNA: TGTGCCAGCAGCTTGCCAACCTCCTACGAGCAGTACTTC.

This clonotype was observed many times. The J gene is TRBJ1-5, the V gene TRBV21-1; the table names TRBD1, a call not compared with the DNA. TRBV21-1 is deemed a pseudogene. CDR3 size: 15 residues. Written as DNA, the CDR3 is TGTGCCAGCAGAACAGGCTTCATTAGCAATCAGCCCCAGCATTTT. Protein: CASRTGFISNQPQHF.

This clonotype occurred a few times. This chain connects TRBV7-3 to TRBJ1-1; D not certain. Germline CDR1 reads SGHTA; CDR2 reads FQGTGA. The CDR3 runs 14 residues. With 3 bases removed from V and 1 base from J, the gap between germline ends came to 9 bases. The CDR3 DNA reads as TGTGCCAGCAGCTTGAGTACGGGGAACACTGAAGCTTTCTTT. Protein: CASSLSTGNTEAFF.

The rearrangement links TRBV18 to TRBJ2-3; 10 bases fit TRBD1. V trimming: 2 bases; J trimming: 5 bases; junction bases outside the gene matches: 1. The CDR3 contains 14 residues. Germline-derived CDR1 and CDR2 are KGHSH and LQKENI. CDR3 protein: CASSPGTGVDTQYF. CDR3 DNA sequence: TGTGCCAGCTCACCAGGGACAGGGGTAGATACGCAGTATTTT.

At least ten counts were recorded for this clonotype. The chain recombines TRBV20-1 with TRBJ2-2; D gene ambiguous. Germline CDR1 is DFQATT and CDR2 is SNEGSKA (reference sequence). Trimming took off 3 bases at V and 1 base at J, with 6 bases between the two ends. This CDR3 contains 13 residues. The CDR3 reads CSASRVNTGELFF. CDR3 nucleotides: TGCAGTGCTAGCCGGGTGAACACCGGGGAGCTGTTTTTT.